This T cell receptor (beta chain) was observed in a study of beta chain features in type 1 diabetes. Since all of the isolated RNA was reverse transcribed, expressed TCRB transcripts were what got sequenced. The assay was immunoSEQ multiplex PCR, and TCRdb's table has in-frame clones only and misses some. Of 160,000 or so clones listed, less than 9.5% are singletons. Germline V lookup: CDR1 GTSNPN, CDR2 SVGIG (reference sequence). V gave up 3 bases and J gave up 7 bases; unmatched junction bases: 4. The length of the CDR3 is 13 residues. The chain is built from TRBV30 and TRBJ1-5; 9 bases align to TRBD1. The receptor comes from a woman younger than 35 in good health. Sequenced input: central memory CD4+ T cells from blood. The CDR3 loop is CAWSWTGEQPQHF. As DNA, the CDR3 is TGTGCCTGGAGCTGGACAGGGGAACAGCCCCAGCATTTT.